These 29 T cell receptor beta chains were all obtained from the same sample, sequenced in a study of low-dose radiotherapy and immunotherapy resistance in tumors. cDNA synthesis used a TRAV/TRBV-specific primer set for both chains. Amplification of TCRs used a constant-region primer and V-primer adapter for about 19 PCR cycles. TCRdb independently ran MiXCR on the reads; one entry per CDR3 protein. This table holds fewer than 110,000 distinct CDR3 sequences, roughly 20% found once. Stated time point: after trial treatment. Treatment here: LDRT plus nivolumab, ipilimumab, low-dose cyclophosphamide and aspirin (RACIN trial). The sample was PBMCs, taken after low-dose radiotherapy plus immunotherapy. The receptors come from a male donor with prostate cancer.

This clonotype was seen repeatedly, ten times or more. The chain joins TRBV23-1 to TRBJ2-7, with a tentative D call TRBD1 (5 bases). TRBV23-1 has ORF status, its function being uncertain. The CDR3 contains 14 residues. The V gene lost 0 bases and the J gene lost 5 bases, with 11 bases spanning the gap. CDR3 DNA sequence: TGCGCCAGCAGTCAATCGACAGCCGCCCACGAGCAGTACTTC. This encodes CASSQSTAAHEQYF.

As regards this clonotype: With only one base between it and a far larger clone, this is likely a read error. This sequence joins TRBV5-8 and TRBJ1-2; D perhaps matches TRBD1 (5 bases). Between the trimmed V and J ends, which lost 4 bases and 6 bases, there was a span of 16 bases. There are 14 residues in the CDR3. Per germline, CDR1 SGHTS and CDR2 YDEGEE. CDR3 nucleotide sequence: TGTGCCAGCAGCATGGTTCCGGGGGTAAATGGCTACACCTTC. Amino acids: CASSMVPGVNGYTF.

The rearrangement uses TRBV29-1 and TRBJ1-1, with a weak D call TRBD1 (5 bases). Germline-derived CDR1 and CDR2 are SQVTM and ANQGSEA. The V and J ends lost 7 bases and 2 bases respectively, with 14 bases between them. The CDR3 has 13 amino acids. CDR3 region: CSAKDIRNTEAFF. The CDR3 DNA reads as TGCAGCGCCAAGGACATAAGAAACACTGAAGCTTTCTTT.

The chain has TRBV28 and TRBJ2-7; 9 nucleotides align to TRBD1. With the DNA end fitting TRBJ2-5 better, the J assignment may be wrong. Germline CDR1 reads MDHEN; CDR2 reads SYDVKM. The CDR3 is made up of 16 amino acids. The CDR3, as DNA: TGTGCCAGCAGCAACACCTTGGGACAGGGCCAAGAGACCCAGTACTTC. Its translation is CASSNTLGQGQETQYF.

This clonotype showed up many times. This chain connects TRBV5-4 to TRBJ2-7, with D tentatively TRBD2 (6 bases). Trimming removed 3 bases from V and 5 bases from J, with 6 bases in between. The CDR3 sequence is 11 residues long. CDR1 SGHNT and CDR2 YYREEE come from the germline V gene (reference sequence). DNA for the CDR3: TGTGCCAGCAGCTGGGGGGACGAGCAGTACTTC. Translation gives CASSWGDEQYF.

This clonotype showed up many times. J is TRBJ2-1 and V is TRBV30; D unresolved. The germline V gene encodes CDR1 GTSNPN and CDR2 SVGIG (reference sequence). The length of the CDR3 is 15 residues. The germline V and J ends were trimmed by 0 bases and 1 base, with 10 bases remaining between them. CDR3 DNA: TGTGCCTGGAGTGTGGGTTCAGTATCCTACAATGAGCAGTTCTTC. This codes for CAWSVGSVSYNEQFF.

The sample holds many counts of this clonotype. This chain links TRBV15 with TRBJ2-3, with D maybe TRBD2 (5 bases). The CDR3 spans 15 residues. CDR1 LNHNV and CDR2 YYDKDF come from the germline V gene (reference sequence). V was pared by 0 bases and J by 2 bases, with 9 bases between. The CDR3 DNA is TGTGCCACCAGCAGAGAGGGGAGAGACACAGATACGCAGTATTTT. Residues: CATSREGRDTDTQYF. Supplemented by reference TRBV15 and TRBJ2-3, the full variable domain reads DAMVIQNPRYQVTQFGKPVTLSCSQTLNHNVMYWYQQKSSQAPKLLFHYYDKDFNNEADTPDNFQSRRPNTSFCFLDIRSPGLGDTAMYLCATSREGRDTDTQYFGPGTRLTVL.

This clonotype was detected only a few times. The CDR3 DNA reads TGTGCCAGCAGTCCAGGGGTGGATCAGCCCCAGCATTTT. Its translation: CASSPGVDQPQHF. The V call is TRBV6-6, the J call TRBJ1-5, with D perhaps matching TRBD1 (6 bases). Trimming took off 5 bases at V and 5 bases at J, with 10 bases between the two ends. Germline V gene data show CDR1 as MNHNY and CDR2 as SVGAGI (reference sequence). The CDR3 covers 13 residues.

Many counts were recorded for this clonotype. V is TRBV7-2 and J is TRBJ2-3; no clear D. V dropped 4 bases and J dropped 2 bases, with 4 bases sitting between them. CDR1 is SGHTA and CDR2 is FQGNSA in the germline V gene. The CDR3 runs to 12 residues. The CDR3 is CASSYDTDTQYF. DNA of the CDR3: TGTGCCAGCAGCTACGACACAGATACGCAGTATTTT.

Turning to this clonotype: The DNA is omitted, as the CDR3 cannot be located on it reliably, and the CDR3 follows TCRdb's listing. This chain's CDR3 is CASWDRETPGSCFF. This chain links TRBV23-1 with TRBJ2-2; the DNA was not compared with TRBD1, the D call given in the table. TRBV23-1 is marked as an open reading frame, function uncertain. The CDR3 numbers 14 amino acids, ends counted.

This clonotype has ten or more counts. The chain uses TRBV14 and TRBJ2-2; 9 bases align to TRBD2. Per germline, CDR1 SGHDN and CDR2 FVKESK. The ends lost 0 bases at V and 3 bases at J; junction bases unmatched: 11. The CDR3 spans 19 residues. This CDR3 reads CASSQDQLAGWSDTGELFF. The CDR3 nucleotides are TGTGCCAGCAGCCAAGATCAGCTAGCGGGGTGGTCGGACACCGGGGAGCTGTTTTTT.

This clonotype was observed at least ten times. The V gene is TRBV7-2, the J gene TRBJ2-7; D is undetermined. The germline V gene encodes CDR1 SGHTA and CDR2 FQGNSA. This CDR3 has 17 residues. V lost 3 bases and J lost 0, with 18 bases in between. CDR3 sequence (DNA): TGTGCCAGCAGCTTGATCTCTGCCGGTTTGAGCTCCTACGAGCAGTACTTC. It is translated as CASSLISAGLSSYEQYF.

This clonotype was observed at least ten times. CDR3 protein: CAISREGMNTEAFF. The DNA of the CDR3 is TGTGCCATCAGTAGAGAGGGCATGAACACTGAAGCTTTCTTT. The rearrangement links TRBV10-3 to TRBJ1-1; D ambiguous. This CDR3 has 14 residues. V was cut by 5 bases and J by 0 bases, with 10 bases left in between. CDR1 ENHRY and CDR2 SYGVKD come from the germline V gene.

On this clonotype itself: Given a far larger clone just one base away, this is likely a sequencing read error. The chain combines TRBV6-1 with TRBJ2-1; D remains unclear. The length of the CDR3 is 13 residues. CDR1 and CDR2 from the germline V gene are MNHNS and SASEGT. The DNA of the CDR3 is TGTGCCGGCAGTTACGCCACTTACAATGAGCAGTTCTTC. Protein sequence: CAGSYATYNEQFF.

At least ten counts were recorded for this clonotype. The rearrangement joins TRBV11-1 to TRBJ1-2; D not certain. Trimming removed 2 bases from V and 7 bases from J, with 14 bases in between. Germline CDR1 SGHAT, CDR2 FQDESV (reference sequence). There are 14 residues in the CDR3. The CDR3 sequence: CASSLIRGAGGYTF. CDR3 in DNA: TGTGCCAGCAGCTTAATTCGGGGAGCTGGTGGCTACACCTTC.

Turning to this clonotype: A read error likely explains this, since a far larger clone differs by one base. The V and J genes are TRBV10-3 and TRBJ2-7; D unclear. Matching the DNA end better, TRBJ2-1 makes the J call doubtful. This CDR3 is 13 amino acids long. Germline V lookup: CDR1 ENHRY, CDR2 SYGVKD. CDR3 region: CAISESNGNEQFF. For the CDR3, the DNA is TGTGCCATCAGTGAGAGTAATGGGAATGAGCAGTTCTTC.

This clonotype was seen repeatedly, ten times or more. The chain uses TRBV12-3 or TRBV12-4 and TRBJ1-6; 12 nucleotides agree with TRBD1. The CDR3 has 15 residues. Germline trimming cut 8 bases from V and 13 bases from J; bases unmatched to any gene: 12. The CDR3 DNA reads as TGTGCCAGCGCTTCCCGTCGGGACAGGGGGCTGCCCCTCCACTTT. It codes for CASASRRDRGLPLHF.

This chain joins TRBV28 and TRBJ1-5, with D possibly matching TRBD1 (5 bases). The CDR3 sequence is 13 residues long. Germline CDR1 and CDR2: MDHEN and SYDVKM. Between the trimmed V and J ends, which lost 7 bases and 6 bases, there was a span of 13 bases. The CDR3 reads CASTPRQGQPQHF. The CDR3 region has the DNA TGTGCCAGCACCCCCCGGCAGGGTCAGCCCCAGCATTTT.

This clonotype was found many times. The chain has TRBV6-6 and TRBJ2-2; D uncertain. Trimming left V 6 bases short and J 4 bases short, with 3 bases between. Germline V gene data show CDR1 as MNHNY and CDR2 as SVGAGI (reference sequence). The CDR3 spans 11 residues. CDR3 residues: CASRRTGELFF. The CDR3, as DNA: TGTGCCAGCAGGCGCACCGGGGAGCTGTTTTTT.

This clonotype was picked up many times. The chain has TRBV5-1 and TRBJ2-7; D unclear. The CDR3 runs 13 residues. Germline-derived CDR1 and CDR2 are SGHRS and YFSETQ. The V and J ends lost 4 bases and 3 bases respectively, with 11 bases between them. CDR3: CASSRQPSYEQYF. The CDR3 DNA reads as TGCGCCAGCAGCCGTCAGCCAAGCTACGAGCAGTACTTC.

This clonotype showed up many times. The genes are TRBV12-3 or TRBV12-4 and TRBJ1-4; D remains unclear. V lost 6 bases and J 6 bases, leaving 20 bases between the germline ends. The CDR3 has 16 residues. The CDR3 coding sequence is TGTGCCAGCAGCCGCCGGCGAATCGTAAGGGATGAAAAACTGTTTTTT. Translated: CASSRRRIVRDEKLFF.

The table lists this clonotype with many counts. An end of the junction differs from the germline gene, which may be a read error. This rearrangement joins TRBV5-3 to TRBJ2-7; the match to TRBD2 covers 8 bases. TRBV5-3 is placed among ORFs of uncertain function. The CDR3 extends over 16 amino acids. CDR3 in amino acids: CASSLGGGGLTLEQYF. For the CDR3, the DNA is TGTGCCAGCAGCTTGGGGGGCGGGGGGCTCACTCTCGAGCAGTACTTC.

To note about this clonotype: This sequence is one base from a far larger clone and is likely a read error. The chain links TRBV7-2 to TRBJ2-1, with 8 bases fitting TRBD2. V lost 4 bases, J lost 10 bases, and 15 bases stayed unmatched. CDR3 length: 16 amino acids. In germline, CDR1 is SGHTA, CDR2 FQGNSA. The CDR3 DNA follows: TGTGCCAGCAGCTCCGACGGTCGGGCGGGGGGCTACGAGCAGTTCTTC. Its protein is CASSSDGRAGGYEQFF.

A note on this clonotype: A far larger clone is only one base removed, so a read error is likely. The chain is built from TRBV5-1 and TRBJ2-2; D call uncertain. The length of the CDR3 is 14 residues. The germline V gene encodes CDR1 SGHRS and CDR2 YFSETQ. CDR3 DNA: TGTGCCAGCAGCCCTCTATCGGCCTCCGGGGAGCTGTTTTTT. It is translated as CASSPLSASGELFF.

This clonotype was seen ten or more times. V gene TRBV5-1 combines with J gene TRBJ2-2, with 11 bases matching TRBD1. The CDR3 extends over 18 amino acids. After removal of 0 bases from V and 7 bases from J, the junction contained 11 bases not matched to a gene. Germline assignment: CDR1 SGHRS and CDR2 YFSETQ. CDR3 in DNA: TGCGCCAGCAGCTTGGGGACCGGACAGGGGGCGAACGGCGGGGAGCTGTTTTTT. It codes for CASSLGTGQGANGGELFF.

This clonotype was seen many times. A junction boundary mismatches the germline segment, possibly from a read error. The V gene is TRBV7-7, the J gene TRBJ2-1; possibly TRBD2 for D (7 bases). CDR1 is SSHAT, CDR2 FNYEAQ, per germline (reference sequence). The CDR3 is made up of 15 amino acids. The DNA for the CDR3 is TGTGCTAGCAGCCCTAGCGTGGGGGGGCTTTATGAGCAGTTCTTC. As protein: CASSPSVGGLYEQFF. Looking up the rest from reference TRBV7-7 and TRBJ2-1 gives the full variable domain: GAGVSQSPRYKVTKRGQDVTLRCDPISSHATLYWYQQALGQGPEFLTYFNYEAQPDKSGLPSDRFSAERPEGSISTLTIQRTEQRDSAMYRCASSPSVGGLYEQFFGPGTRLTVL.

This clonotype has a count of ten or more. The genes are TRBV5-1 and TRBJ2-7; 8 bases fit TRBD2. CDR1 is SGHRS and CDR2 is YFSETQ in the germline V gene. The CDR3 contains 16 residues. With V trimmed by 5 bases and J by 3 bases, 13 bases remained unmatched. CDR3 in amino acids: CASRPARGGRDYEQYF. The DNA of the CDR3 is TGCGCCAGCAGACCCGCCCGGGGGGGCAGAGACTACGAGCAGTACTTC.

This clonotype appeared many times. The V call is TRBV29-1, the J call TRBJ2-2; 12 bases align to TRBD2. Per the germline V gene, CDR1 is SQVTM and CDR2 is ANQGSEA. The CDR3 extends over 15 amino acids. The V gene end was trimmed by 6 bases and the J gene end by 1 base; junction bases not matched to a gene: 3. CDR3 sequence (DNA): TGCAGCGTGATGGGACTAGCGGGGAACACCGGGGAGCTGTTTTTT. This encodes CSVMGLAGNTGELFF.

About this clonotype itself: A much larger clonotype is one base distant, so this may be a read error. The V gene is TRBV6-5, the J gene TRBJ2-7; 12 bases agree with TRBD2. Germline assignment: CDR1 MNHEY and CDR2 SVGAGI. The V segment lost 6 bases and the J segment 9 bases; nucleotides outside the gene matches: 12. The CDR3 consists of 15 residues. The CDR3 DNA is TGTGCCAGCAGAAGCCGACTAGCGGGGGACGGGGGGCAGTACTTC. Amino acid sequence: CASRSRLAGDGGQYF.